The following is a T cell receptor beta chain sequence with its context. The data are from a study of blood T cell repertoires in COVID-19. Turning to the study itself: Samples came from the United States, Italy and Spain, spanning acute and convalescent COVID-19. The analysed material was cDNA or gDNA that came from T cells, B-cell-depleted T cells, or PBMCs.

How the authors handled the data: From reference gene primer amplification, estimates of nucleated cell counts were derived. Profiled with immunoSEQ multiplex PCR; TCRdb holds only in-frame clones, not every one. Clone size and V and J calls were adopted from that table, with D and trimming inferred from the DNA. Counted here are over 120,000 clones, about four fifths occurring once; the ten biggest clones make up about 3.5%. The CDR3 spans 15 residues. V lost 4 bases and J lost 1, with 11 bases in between. CDR1 MNHEY and CDR2 SMNVEV come from the germline V gene (reference sequence). The TCR originated in a man in his 70s who had recovered from COVID-19. The sequenced material came from peripheral blood. The V gene is TRBV27, the J gene TRBJ2-1; maybe TRBD2 (6 bases). The CDR3 region is CASSSWGTSYNEQFF. CDR3 nucleotides: TGTGCCAGCAGTTCCTGGGGGACTTCCTACAATGAGCAGTTCTTC.